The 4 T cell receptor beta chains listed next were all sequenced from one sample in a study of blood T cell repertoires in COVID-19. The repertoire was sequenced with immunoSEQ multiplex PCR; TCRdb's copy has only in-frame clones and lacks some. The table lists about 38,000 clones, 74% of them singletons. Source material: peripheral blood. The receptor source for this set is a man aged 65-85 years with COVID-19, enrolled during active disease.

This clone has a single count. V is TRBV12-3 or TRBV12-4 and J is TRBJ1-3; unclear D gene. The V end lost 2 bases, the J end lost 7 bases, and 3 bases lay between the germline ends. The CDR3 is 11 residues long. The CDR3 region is CASSLSNTIYF. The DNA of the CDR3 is TGTGCCAGCAGTTTAAGCAACACCATATATTTT.

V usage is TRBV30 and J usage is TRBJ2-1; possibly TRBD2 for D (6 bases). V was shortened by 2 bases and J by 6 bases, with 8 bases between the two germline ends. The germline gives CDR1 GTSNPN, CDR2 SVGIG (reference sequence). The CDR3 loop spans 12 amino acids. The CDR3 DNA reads TGTGCCTGGAGTCCCGGGGGCAATGAGCAGTTCTTC. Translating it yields CAWSPGGNEQFF.

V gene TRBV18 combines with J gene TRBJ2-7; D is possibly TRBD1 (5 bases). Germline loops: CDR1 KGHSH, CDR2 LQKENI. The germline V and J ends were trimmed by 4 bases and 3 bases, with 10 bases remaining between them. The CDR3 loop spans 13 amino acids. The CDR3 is CASSQTVYYEQYF. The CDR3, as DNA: TGTGCCAGCTCACAGACAGTTTACTACGAGCAGTACTTC.

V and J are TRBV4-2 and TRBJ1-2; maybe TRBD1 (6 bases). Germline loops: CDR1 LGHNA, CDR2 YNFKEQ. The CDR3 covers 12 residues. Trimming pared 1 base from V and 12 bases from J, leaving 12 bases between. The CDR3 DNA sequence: TGTGCCAGCAGCCAAGTGGACAGAGGCCACACCTTC. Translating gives CASSQVDRGHTF.